This TCR beta chain was identified during a study of cytomegalovirus exposure and HLA in healthy donors. Study conclusions and caveats: Some segments of the V type, notably TRBV6-2 and TRBV6-3, were excluded as indistinguishable. Common viral pathogens seemed, in a later analysis, to connect with several of the most significant clusters.

This clone has just a few counts. Antigen unknown. Other DNA sequences in the sample encode the same CDR3. CDR3 length: 14 amino acids. V lost 0 bases and J 1 base, leaving 7 bases between the germline ends. Germline CDR1 SGHRS, CDR2 YFSETQ. Primers for the PCR totalled 60 Vbeta and 13 Jbeta. Original processing methods: An analysis that came later counted tens of millions of unique TCR beta chains, some 11 million shared. Sequencing used immunoSEQ multiplex PCR; TCRdb keeps in-frame clones, though not all of them. V and J calls and clone size are those listed in that table; D and trimming were worked out from the DNA. The repertoire holds 100,000 or so clones, with around 84% as singletons.

The sample taken for sequencing was PBMCs. The TCR was taken from a woman aged 40-49 years in good health and CMV-seropositive. The V and J genes are TRBV5-1 and TRBJ1-1, with no clear D. The CDR3, as DNA: TGCGCCAGCAGCTTGGCCCCCGGGAACACTGAAGCTTTCTTT. Translation gives CASSLAPGNTEAFF.